The next 16 T cell receptor beta chains were all read from a single sample in a study of blood T cell repertoires in COVID-19. TCRdb's table, derived via immunoSEQ multiplex PCR, lists solely in-frame clones and lacks some. The table includes 400,000 to 500,000 clones, approximately 90% detected once. The specimen was PBMCs or T cells enriched from blood (not recorded which). The receptors stem from a woman between 18 and 29 years old who had been exposed to COVID-19.

V gene TRBV19 combines with J gene TRBJ1-5; D might be TRBD1 (5 bases). Between the trimmed V and J ends, which lost 7 bases and 4 bases, there was a span of 14 bases. Germline lookup yields CDR1 LNHDA and CDR2 SQIVND (reference sequence). CDR3 length: 14 amino acids. This chain's CDR3 is CASTSRERNQPQHF. The CDR3 DNA follows: TGTGCCAGTACTTCCAGGGAAAGGAATCAGCCCCAGCATTTT.

The chain joins TRBV7-9 to TRBJ1-3; no firm D call. Germline V gene data show CDR1 as SEHNR and CDR2 as FQNEAQ (reference sequence). The V end lost 11 bases, the J end lost 0 bases, and 14 bases lay between the germline ends. CDR3 size: 14 residues. CDR3 sequence (DNA): TGTGCCGGCTACGGAGCGAGCTCTGGAAACACCATATATTTT. Translating gives CAGYGASSGNTIYF. Looking up the rest from reference TRBV7-9 and TRBJ1-3 gives the full variable domain: DTGVSQNPRHKITKRGQNVTFRCDPISEHNRLYWYRQTLGQGPEFLTYFQNEAQLEKSRLLSDRFSAERPKGSFSTLEIQRTEQGDSAMYLCAGYGASSGNTIYFGEGSWLTVV.

The rearrangement links TRBV18 to TRBJ1-2; D unclear. Trimming shortened V by 2 bases and J by 11 bases, and 12 bases separated the two germline ends. Per the germline V gene, CDR1 is KGHSH and CDR2 is LQKENI. The CDR3 is 12 residues long. CDR3: CASSPGGRTYTF. The CDR3 DNA sequence: TGTGCCAGCTCACCAGGAGGACGGACGTACACCTTC.

The genes are TRBV24-1 and TRBJ2-1; 13 nucleotides align to TRBD2. This CDR3 has 14 residues. Per germline, CDR1 KGHDR and CDR2 SFDVKD. J gave up 8 bases and V 9 bases, and 6 bases lay outside the gene matches. CDR3 amino acids: CATEGTSGNHEQFF. DNA of the CDR3: TGTGCCACCGAGGGGACTAGCGGGAACCATGAGCAGTTCTTC.

In this sample, this clone turned up once. This chain joins TRBV5-5 and TRBJ2-4; tentatively, D is TRBD1 (6 bases). CDR1 is SGHKS and CDR2 is YYEKEE in the germline V gene (reference sequence). V was cut by 2 bases and J by 13 bases, with 16 bases left in between. The CDR3 sequence is 13 residues long. Here the CDR3 reads CASSLVLSGTQYF. DNA of the CDR3: TGTGCCAGCAGCTTAGTCCTATCCGGGACACAGTACTTC.

CDR3 residues: CASSLGPSGSYEQYF. The CDR3 bases are TGCGCCAGCAGCTTGGGGCCTAGCGGGAGCTACGAGCAGTACTTC. The rearrangement links TRBV5-1 to TRBJ2-7; TRBD2 agrees at 10 bases. With V trimmed by 0 bases and J by 3 bases, 3 bases remained unmatched. The CDR3 covers 15 residues. Germline V gene lookup returns CDR1 SGHRS and CDR2 YFSETQ.

V is TRBV2 and J is TRBJ1-2, with TRBD1 identical over 10 bases. Per the germline V gene, CDR1 is SNHLY and CDR2 is FYNNEI. The length of the CDR3 is 16 residues. With 0 bases clipped from V and 5 bases from J, the junction kept 6 bases outside the gene matches. Here the CDR3 reads CASSEAGTGVNYGYTF. The CDR3 DNA sequence: TGTGCCAGCAGTGAAGCCGGGACAGGGGTTAATTATGGCTACACCTTC.

This chain connects TRBV7-8 to TRBJ2-7; 7 bases match TRBD1. Trimming cost V 1 base and J 3 bases; bases outside gene matches: 21. From germline, CDR1 is SGHVS and CDR2 FQNEAQ. The CDR3 is made up of 20 amino acids. As DNA, the CDR3 is TGTGCCAGCAGCTTAGAAGGCACGGGACAGAGCCTCCTCCCCTTCTACGAGCAGTACTTC. Translation gives CASSLEGTGQSLLPFYEQYF. Together with reference TRBV7-8 and TRBJ2-7, the CDR3 gives the full variable domain: GAGVSQSPRYKVAKRGQDVALRCDPISGHVSLFWYQQALGQGPEFLTYFQNEAQLDKSGLPSDRFFAERPEGSVSTLKIQRTQQEDSAVYLCASSLEGTGQSLLPFYEQYFGPGTRLTVT.

This sequence joins TRBV18 and TRBJ1-1, with D tentatively TRBD1 (5 bases). This CDR3 is built from 15 residues. CDR1 and CDR2 (germline): KGHSH, LQKENI. Trimming took 6 bases from V and 6 from J, leaving 20 bases between them. In DNA form, the CDR3 reads TGTGCCAGCTCGCAACAACCGGGGGGTAAGGCTGAAGCTTTCTTT. This sequence encodes CASSQQPGGKAEAFF.

The CDR3 protein is CASQRGGSDGYTF. The CDR3 DNA sequence: TGTGCCAGCCAACGGGGGGGGTCGGATGGCTACACCTTC. This sequence joins TRBV28 and TRBJ1-2, with a tentative D call TRBD1 (5 bases). The CDR3 totals 13 residues. Trimming left V 8 bases short and J 6 bases short, with 16 bases between. Germline V gene lookup returns CDR1 MDHEN and CDR2 SYDVKM.

The rearrangement joins TRBV5-1 to TRBJ1-2, with TRBD1 as a possible D gene (6 bases). Germline V lookup: CDR1 SGHRS, CDR2 YFSETQ. V lost 6 bases and J 6 bases, leaving 18 bases between the germline ends. The CDR3 covers 14 residues. The CDR3 nucleotides are TGCGCCAGCACCCCGGGGGGGGCGCAAAATGGCTACACCTTC. This gives the protein CASTPGGAQNGYTF.

This clone was detected only once. V is TRBV6-2 or TRBV6-3 and J is TRBJ1-6; TRBD1 might be the D (5 bases). Deletions cut 2 bases from V and 6 bases from J, with 11 bases between. The length of the CDR3 is 15 residues. From germline, CDR1 is MNHEY and CDR2 SVGEGT. CDR3 in amino acids: CASSYLQVFNSPLHF. The CDR3 DNA follows: TGTGCCAGCAGTTACCTACAGGTTTTTAATTCACCCCTCCACTTT.

The chain has TRBV7-8 and TRBJ1-1; no reliable D call. The V gene lost 8 bases and the J gene lost 1 base, with 11 bases spanning the gap. CDR3 length: 13 residues. CDR1 SGHVS and CDR2 FQNEAQ come from the germline V gene. CDR3 residues: CASSRQQNTEAFF. Written as DNA, the CDR3 is TGTGCCAGCTCCAGACAACAGAACACTGAAGCTTTCTTT.

This clone was observed once. The rearrangement joins TRBV27 to TRBJ2-1, with 13 bases matching TRBD2. The CDR3 runs 17 residues. J was trimmed by 7 bases and V by 6 bases; bases with no gene match: 12. Per germline, CDR1 MNHEY and CDR2 SMNVEV (reference sequence). CDR3 sequence: CASSSGTSGNLRNEQFF. The DNA of the CDR3 is TGTGCCAGCAGCAGCGGGACTAGCGGGAATCTTAGGAATGAGCAGTTCTTC.

This chain connects TRBV9 to TRBJ1-2; the match to TRBD1 covers 10 bases. Germline values: CDR1 SGDLS, CDR2 YYNGEE. This CDR3 spans 16 amino acids. V shed 4 bases and J 3 bases; nucleotides not matched to a gene: 9. This CDR3 reads CASSPRADRGDYGYTF. CDR3 in DNA: TGTGCCAGCAGCCCCCGGGCGGACAGGGGGGACTATGGCTACACCTTC.

The chain employs TRBV7-9 and TRBJ2-7, with 9 bases fitting TRBD1. J gave up 5 bases and V 4 bases, and 6 bases lay outside the gene matches. The CDR3 covers 14 residues. Germline CDR1 is SEHNR and CDR2 is FQNEAQ (reference sequence). Written as DNA, the CDR3 is TGTGCCAGCAGCTGGGGACAGGGTATCAACGAGCAGTACTTC. It translates to CASSWGQGINEQYF.